This record covers a single T cell receptor beta chain. A read error may explain this, as a much larger clone is one base away. One entry per CDR3 protein, called by TCRdb with MiXCR from the 5' RACE reads. Among fewer than 150,000 distinct CDR3 sequences, around 7.9% were seen once, and the ten largest hold 9.5% to 15%. The source of the sample is a study of CD8 T cells in ankylosing spondylitis. This CDR3 has 12 amino acids. This TCR came from a female donor with ankylosing spondylitis or in good health (not recorded which). V and J are TRBV12-3 or TRBV12-4 and TRBJ2-4; no reliable D call. Sample: blood, either unsorted or a sorted T cell fraction (not recorded which). The CDR3 protein is CVSSLDLNIQYF. The CDR3 bases are TGTGTCAGCAGTTTAGACCTCAACATTCAGTACTTC.